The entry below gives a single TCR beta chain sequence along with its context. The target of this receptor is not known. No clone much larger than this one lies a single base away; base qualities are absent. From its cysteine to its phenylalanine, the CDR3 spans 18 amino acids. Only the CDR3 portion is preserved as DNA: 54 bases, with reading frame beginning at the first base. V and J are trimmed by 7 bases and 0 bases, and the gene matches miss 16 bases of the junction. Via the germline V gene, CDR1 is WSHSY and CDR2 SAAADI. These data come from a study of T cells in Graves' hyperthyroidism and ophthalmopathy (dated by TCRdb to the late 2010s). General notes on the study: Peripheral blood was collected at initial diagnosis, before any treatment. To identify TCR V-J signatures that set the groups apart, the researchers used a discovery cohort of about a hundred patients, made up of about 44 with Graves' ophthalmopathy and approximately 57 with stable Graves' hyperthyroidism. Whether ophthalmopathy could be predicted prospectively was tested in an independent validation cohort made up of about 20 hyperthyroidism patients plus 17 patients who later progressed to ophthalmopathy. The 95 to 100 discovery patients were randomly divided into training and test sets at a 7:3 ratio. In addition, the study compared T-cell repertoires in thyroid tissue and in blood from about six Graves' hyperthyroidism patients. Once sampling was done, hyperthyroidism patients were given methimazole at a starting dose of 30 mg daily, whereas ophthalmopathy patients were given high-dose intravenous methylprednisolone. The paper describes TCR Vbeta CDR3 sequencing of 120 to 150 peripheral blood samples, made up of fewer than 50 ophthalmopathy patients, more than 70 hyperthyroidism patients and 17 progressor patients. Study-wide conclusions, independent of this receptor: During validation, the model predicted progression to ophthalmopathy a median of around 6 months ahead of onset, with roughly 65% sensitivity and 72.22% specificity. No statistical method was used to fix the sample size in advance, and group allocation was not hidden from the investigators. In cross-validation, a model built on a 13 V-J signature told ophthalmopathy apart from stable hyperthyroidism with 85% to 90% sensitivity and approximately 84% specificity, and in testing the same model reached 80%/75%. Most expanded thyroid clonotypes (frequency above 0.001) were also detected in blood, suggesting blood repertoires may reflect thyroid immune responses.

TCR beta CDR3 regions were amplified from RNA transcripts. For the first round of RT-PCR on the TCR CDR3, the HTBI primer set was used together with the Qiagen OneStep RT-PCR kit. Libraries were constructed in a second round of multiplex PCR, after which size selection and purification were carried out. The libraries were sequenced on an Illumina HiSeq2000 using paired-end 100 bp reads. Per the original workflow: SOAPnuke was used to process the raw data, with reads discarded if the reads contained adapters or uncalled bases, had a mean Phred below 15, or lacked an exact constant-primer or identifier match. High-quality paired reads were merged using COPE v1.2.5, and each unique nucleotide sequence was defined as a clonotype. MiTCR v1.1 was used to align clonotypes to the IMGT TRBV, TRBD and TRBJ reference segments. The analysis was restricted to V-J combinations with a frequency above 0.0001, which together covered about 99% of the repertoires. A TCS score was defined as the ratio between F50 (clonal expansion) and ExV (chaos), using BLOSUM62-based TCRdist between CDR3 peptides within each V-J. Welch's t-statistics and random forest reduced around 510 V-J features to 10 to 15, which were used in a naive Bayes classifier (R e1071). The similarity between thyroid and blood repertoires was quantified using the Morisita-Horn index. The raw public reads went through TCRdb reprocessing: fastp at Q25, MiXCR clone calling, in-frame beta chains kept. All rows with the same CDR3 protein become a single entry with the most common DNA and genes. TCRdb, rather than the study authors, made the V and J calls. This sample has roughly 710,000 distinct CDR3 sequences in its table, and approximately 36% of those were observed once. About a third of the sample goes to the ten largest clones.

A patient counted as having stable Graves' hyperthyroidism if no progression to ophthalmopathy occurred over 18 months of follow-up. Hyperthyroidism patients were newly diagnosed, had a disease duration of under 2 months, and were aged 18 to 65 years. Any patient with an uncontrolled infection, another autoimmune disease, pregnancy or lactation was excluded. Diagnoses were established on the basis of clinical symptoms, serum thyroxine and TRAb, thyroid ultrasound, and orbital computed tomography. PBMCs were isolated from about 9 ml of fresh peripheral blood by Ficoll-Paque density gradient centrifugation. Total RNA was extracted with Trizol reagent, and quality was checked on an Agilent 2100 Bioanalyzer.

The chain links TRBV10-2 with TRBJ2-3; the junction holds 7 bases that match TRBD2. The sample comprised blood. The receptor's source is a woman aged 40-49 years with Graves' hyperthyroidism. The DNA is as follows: TGCGCCAGCATGTCCGGGGCGGGGGTGCCCTCTAGCACAGATACGCAGTATTTT. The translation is CASMSGAGVPSSTDTQYF.